This T cell receptor beta chain was profiled in a study of cytomegalovirus exposure and HLA in healthy donors. The germline V gene encodes CDR1 SNHLY and CDR2 FYNNEI. This CDR3 comprises 13 residues. V gave up 5 bases and J gave up 1 base; unmatched junction bases: 1. PCR employed 60 Vbeta and 13 Jbeta primers. Sequencing used immunoSEQ multiplex PCR; TCRdb keeps in-frame clones, though not all of them. Counted here are fewer than 250,000 clones, roughly 80% occurring once; the ten biggest clones make up 15% to 17%. The sample taken for sequencing was PBMCs. V is TRBV2 and J is TRBJ1-1, with 7 bases lining up with TRBD1. This receptor was obtained from a man in his forties in good health and CMV-seronegative. CDR3 sequence: CASSWDRNTEAFF. DNA of the CDR3: TGTGCCAGCAGTTGGGACAGGAACACTGAAGCTTTCTTT.